What follows are 9 T cell receptor beta chains derived from one specimen sequenced in a study of blood T cell repertoires in COVID-19. Repertoires were generated with immunoSEQ multiplex PCR, while TCRdb's copy carries only in-frame clones and drops some. The table lists 150,000 to 250,000 clones, more than 65% of them singletons. Sample: PBMCs or T cells enriched from blood (not recorded which). The receptors here all came from a man in his forties who had recovered from COVID-19.

The count of this clone is one. The rearrangement joins TRBV4-1 to TRBJ1-3, with 9 bases identical to TRBD1. The CDR3 contains 17 residues. Trimming at V came to 0 bases and at J to 4 bases, leaving 7 bases not matched to a gene. Germline V lookup: CDR1 MGHRA, CDR2 YSYEKL. CDR3 loop: CASSQDEDRGVGNTIYF. The CDR3 DNA follows: TGCGCCAGCAGCCAAGATGAGGACAGGGGAGTCGGAAACACCATATATTTT.

V is TRBV7-2 and J is TRBJ1-1; D might be TRBD1 (5 bases). This CDR3 contains 14 residues. The germline CDR1 and CDR2 sequences are SGHTA and FQGNSA. V lost 1 base and J lost 1, with 7 bases in between. The CDR3 protein is CASSLGGGNTEAFF. CDR3 DNA sequence: TGTGCCAGCAGCTTAGGGGGCGGGAACACTGAAGCTTTCTTT. The full variable domain, its missing parts supplied by reference TRBV7-2 and TRBJ1-1, is GAGVSQSPSNKVTEKGKDVELRCDPISGHTALYWYRQSLGQGLEFLIYFQGNSAPDKSGLPSDRFSAERTGGSVSTLTIQRTQQEDSAVYLCASSLGGGNTEAFFGQGTRLTVV.

V usage is TRBV4-3 and J usage is TRBJ1-4; 7 bases line up with TRBD1. V was clipped by 0 bases and J by 6 bases; unmatched bases: 4. CDR1 and CDR2 (germline): LGHNA, YSLEER. The CDR3 totals 15 residues. The CDR3 reads CASSQEWTGYEKLFF. The CDR3 DNA sequence: TGCGCCAGCAGCCAAGAGTGGACAGGCTATGAAAAACTGTTTTTT.

The chain has TRBV5-1 and TRBJ1-4, with D uncertain. Germline V gene data show CDR1 as SGHRS and CDR2 as YFSETQ. CDR3 length: 14 amino acids. V lost 2 bases, J lost 5 bases, and 10 bases lay in between. The CDR3 sequence is CASSFAGKNEKLFF. CDR3 DNA: TGCGCCAGCAGCTTCGCCGGTAAGAATGAAAAACTGTTTTTT.

This clone was seen a few times. The genes are TRBV11-1 and TRBJ1-6; D might be TRBD1 (6 bases). Germline lookup yields CDR1 SGHAT and CDR2 FQDESV (reference sequence). The CDR3 length is 14 residues. Between the trimmed V and J ends, which lost 4 bases and 8 bases, there was a span of 12 bases. The CDR3 region is CASSSTGFYSPLHF. For the CDR3, the DNA is TGTGCCAGCAGCTCCACAGGGTTTTATTCACCCCTCCACTTT.

The V gene is TRBV5-1, the J gene TRBJ1-1; tentatively, D is TRBD1 (5 bases). Germline CDR1 reads SGHRS; CDR2 reads YFSETQ. V lost 0 bases to trimming and J lost 4 bases, with 7 bases between them. The CDR3 is 13 amino acids. Here the CDR3 reads CASSLVRATEAFF. The CDR3 nucleotides read TGCGCCAGCAGCTTGGTCAGGGCCACTGAAGCTTTCTTT.

A single count supports this clone. The genes are TRBV4-1 and TRBJ1-1; TRBD1 matches 8 bases. Germline-derived CDR1 and CDR2 are MGHRA and YSYEKL. The length of the CDR3 is 17 residues. V dropped 2 bases and J dropped 3; count of bases not matched to a gene: 11. The CDR3 DNA reads as TGCGCCAGCAGCCAATGGACAGGGATTCAGTTAGACACTGAAGCTTTCTTT. Translated, it gives CASSQWTGIQLDTEAFF.

This clone turned up a few times. The chain recombines TRBV28 with TRBJ1-2; TRBD1 is a possible D gene (5 bases). V lost 1 base, J lost 3 bases, and 9 bases lay in between. Germline V gene lookup returns CDR1 MDHEN and CDR2 SYDVKM. The CDR3 is made up of 14 amino acids. CDR3 nucleotides: TGTGCCAGCAGTTTATCCGGACACCACTATGGCTACACCTTC. As protein: CASSLSGHHYGYTF.

The rearrangement uses TRBV6-5 and TRBJ1-3, with 8 bases matching TRBD1. V dropped 6 bases and J dropped 8; count of bases not matched to a gene: 12. Germline CDR1 and CDR2: MNHEY and SVGAGI. CDR3 length: 15 residues. The CDR3 here is CASSQFSGGPDTIYF. The CDR3 DNA is TGTGCCAGCAGCCAATTCTCAGGGGGCCCTGACACCATATATTTT.